This T cell receptor beta chain was captured in a study of blood T cell repertoires in COVID-19. Study as a whole: Researchers got acute and convalescent COVID-19 samples from the United States, Italy and Spain. T cells, B-cell-depleted T cells, or PBMCs provided the cDNA or gDNA that served as material.

Ten or more counts support this clone. Trimming left V 1 base short and J 0 bases short, with 3 bases between. The CDR3 covers 13 residues. Germline lookup yields CDR1 SNHLY and CDR2 FYNNEI. Methods used by the authors: Estimation of nucleated cell counts relied on the amplification of reference gene primers. Profiled with immunoSEQ multiplex PCR; TCRdb holds only in-frame clones, not every one. The DNA gave D and trimming, while V, J and clone size come from that table. This table holds under 300,000 clones, more than 65% found once. The genes are TRBV2 and TRBJ1-2, with D hard to call. The sequencing sample was made of peripheral blood. The sequence came from a woman between 40 and 50 years old with active or convalescent COVID-19. The CDR3 reads CASSEGANYGYTF. DNA for the CDR3: TGTGCCAGCAGTGAAGGAGCTAACTATGGCTACACCTTC.